This passage covers 10 T cell receptor beta chains from one sample sequenced in a study of shared clonotypes between healthy human individuals. Using immunoSEQ multiplex PCR, the repertoire was profiled, and TCRdb retains in-frame clones only, with some absent. The table lists 400,000 to 600,000 clones, 90% to 97% of them singletons. The source material was naive CD4+ T cells sorted from blood. Subset specified: CD45RA+ positively selected. These receptors originate from a woman aged 25 to 39 in good health.

The chain uses TRBV7-9 and TRBJ2-7, with 7 positions matching TRBD1. V was pared by 4 bases and J by 2 bases, with 5 bases of the junction left unmatched. This CDR3 spans 14 amino acids. Germline lookup yields CDR1 SEHNR and CDR2 FQNEAQ (reference sequence). The CDR3, as DNA: TGTGCCAGCAGCTCGGACAGGATCCCCTACGAGCAGTACTTC. Translating gives CASSSDRIPYEQYF.

J is TRBJ2-1 and V is TRBV30; D is unresolved. Between the trimmed V and J ends, which lost 0 bases and 7 bases, there was a span of 1 base. The CDR3 runs to 10 residues. Per the germline V gene, CDR1 is GTSNPN and CDR2 is SVGIG (reference sequence). This chain's CDR3 is CAWSVNEQFF. The DNA for the CDR3 is TGTGCCTGGAGTGTAAATGAGCAGTTCTTC.

The rearrangement joins TRBV28 to TRBJ1-2; D gene ambiguous. Germline V gives CDR1 MDHEN, CDR2 SYDVKM. V gave up 4 bases and J gave up 8 bases, with 11 bases separating them. There are 12 residues in the CDR3. The CDR3 is CASSSQDRGYTF. CDR3 DNA sequence: TGTGCCAGCAGTTCCCAGGACCGGGGCTACACCTTC.

This clone appeared once. This specimen includes other DNA sequences encoding the same CDR3. V and J are TRBV28 and TRBJ2-7; TRBD1 aligns across 11 bases. The germline CDR1 and CDR2 sequences are MDHEN and SYDVKM. After removal of 3 bases from V and 3 bases from J, the junction contained 1 base not matched to a gene. The CDR3 has 14 amino acids. CDR3 DNA sequence: TGTGCCAGCAGTTTCGGGACAGGGGGCTACGAGCAGTACTTC. Residues: CASSFGTGGYEQYF.

The J gene is TRBJ2-5, the V gene TRBV7-9; 11 positions match TRBD2. The CDR3 contains 16 residues. Germline V lookup: CDR1 SEHNR, CDR2 FQNEAQ (reference sequence). V was pared by 3 bases and J by 1 base, with 4 bases of the junction left unmatched. CDR3 coding DNA: TGTGCCAGCAGCTTGGGACTAGCGGACTTCCAAGAGACCCAGTACTTC. This gives the protein CASSLGLADFQETQYF.

V usage is TRBV5-4 and J usage is TRBJ2-1; 14 bases line up with TRBD2. Unmatched junction bases numbered 5, after V lost 4 bases and J lost 5 bases. There are 16 residues in the CDR3. The germline V gene encodes CDR1 SGHNT and CDR2 YYREEE (reference sequence). CDR3 sequence: CASSPRTSGRNNEQFF. The CDR3 DNA reads TGTGCCAGCAGCCCCCGGACTAGCGGGAGGAACAATGAGCAGTTCTTC.

V gene TRBV28 combines with J gene TRBJ1-3, with 10 bases identical to TRBD1. V lost 4 bases, J lost 0 bases, and 9 bases stayed unmatched. The CDR3 sequence is 18 residues long. The V gene's germline CDR1 is MDHEN and CDR2 SYDVKM. The CDR3 here is CASSSLPGQGLSGNTIYF. The CDR3 region has the DNA TGTGCCAGCAGTTCACTACCGGGACAGGGGCTCTCTGGAAACACCATATATTTT.

CDR3 sequence reads: CAGGAAGSDTQYF. In DNA form, the CDR3 reads TGTGCCGGGGGGGCAGCGGGTTCAGATACGCAGTATTTT. This sequence joins TRBV7-9 and TRBJ2-3; D is possibly TRBD2 (7 bases). Per the germline V gene, CDR1 is SEHNR and CDR2 is FQNEAQ (reference sequence). This CDR3 comprises 13 residues. V was shortened by 11 bases and J by 4 bases, with 16 bases between the two germline ends.

This chain's CDR3 is CSVEVGGKDTEAFF. In nucleotides, the CDR3 is TGCAGCGTTGAAGTCGGCGGGAAGGACACTGAAGCTTTCTTT. The chain employs TRBV29-1 and TRBJ1-1, with D hard to call. The CDR3 covers 14 residues. The germline V gene encodes CDR1 SQVTM and CDR2 ANQGSEA. V lost 1 base to trimming and J lost 3 bases, with 12 bases between them.

This chain joins TRBV10-1 and TRBJ2-7, with D perhaps being TRBD1 or TRBD2 (6 bases each). Germline V CDR1 and CDR2: WNHNN, SYGVQD (reference sequence). This CDR3 is 13 amino acids long. V lost 5 bases and J 3 bases, leaving 11 bases between the germline ends. DNA for the CDR3: TGCGCCAGCAGTATTGGGGGGCTCTACGAGCAGTACTTC. Translating gives CASSIGGLYEQYF.